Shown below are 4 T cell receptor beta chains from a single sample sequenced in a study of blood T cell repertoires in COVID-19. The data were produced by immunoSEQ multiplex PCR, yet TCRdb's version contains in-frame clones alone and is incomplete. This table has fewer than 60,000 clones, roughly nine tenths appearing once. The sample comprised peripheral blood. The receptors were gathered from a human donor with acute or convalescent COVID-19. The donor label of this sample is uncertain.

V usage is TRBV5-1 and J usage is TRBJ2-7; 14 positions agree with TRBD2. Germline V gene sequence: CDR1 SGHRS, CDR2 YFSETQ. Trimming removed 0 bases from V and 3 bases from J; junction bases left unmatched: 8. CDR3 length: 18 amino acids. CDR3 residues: CASSLGPRGTSGSYEQYF. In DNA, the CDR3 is TGCGCCAGCAGCTTGGGGCCCCGTGGGACTAGCGGGAGCTACGAGCAGTACTTC.

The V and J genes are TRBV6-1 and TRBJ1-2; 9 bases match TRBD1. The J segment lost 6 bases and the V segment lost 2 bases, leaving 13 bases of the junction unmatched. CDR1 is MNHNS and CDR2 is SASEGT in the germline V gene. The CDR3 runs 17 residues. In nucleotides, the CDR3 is TGTGCCAGCAGTGAATCAGGGACAGGGAGGTTTGGTCATGGCTACACCTTC. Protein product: CASSESGTGRFGHGYTF.

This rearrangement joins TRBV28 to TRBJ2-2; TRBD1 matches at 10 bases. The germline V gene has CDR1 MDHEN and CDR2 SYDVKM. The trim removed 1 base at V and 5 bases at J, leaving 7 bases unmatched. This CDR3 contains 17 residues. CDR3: CASSLSDRGRKTGELFF. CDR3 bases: TGTGCCAGCAGTTTATCCGACAGGGGGCGTAAGACCGGGGAGCTGTTTTTT.

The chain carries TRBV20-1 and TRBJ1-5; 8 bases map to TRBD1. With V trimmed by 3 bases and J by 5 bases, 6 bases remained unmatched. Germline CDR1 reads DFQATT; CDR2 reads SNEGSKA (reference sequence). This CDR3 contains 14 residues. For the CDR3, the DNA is TGCAGTGCTAGTTGGTCAGGGGGCCATCAGCCCCAGCATTTT. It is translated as CSASWSGGHQPQHF.